Below, one T cell receptor (beta chain) is given with its context. Original processing notes: Estimated nucleated cell counts came from reference gene primer amplification. Libraries were prepared by immunoSEQ multiplex PCR; TCRdb keeps only in-frame clonotypes and omits some of them. The V and J calls and clone size come from that table; D and trimming were worked out from the DNA. The data hold under 250,000 clones, with around 81% observed a single time. This record belongs to a study of blood T cell repertoires in COVID-19. The wider study: Sites in the United States, Italy and Spain provided acute and convalescent COVID-19 samples. From T cells, B-cell-depleted T cells, or PBMCs came the material, which was cDNA or gDNA.

Germline CDR1 reads LNHDA; CDR2 reads SQIVND (reference sequence). The CDR3 loop spans 11 amino acids. The ends were cut back, 10 bases at V and 6 bases at J, with 13 bases in the middle. The chain combines TRBV19 with TRBJ2-7, with D unclear. The sequence derives from a woman in her 70s with acute or convalescent COVID-19. Sequencing was performed on peripheral blood. CDR3 sequence reads: CATTPDSEQYV. DNA of the CDR3: TGTGCCACCACACCTGATTCCGAGCAGTACGTC.